This section outlines one TCR beta chain sequence together with its context. Its specificity is not known. Using immunoSEQ multiplex PCR, the repertoire was profiled, and TCRdb retains in-frame clones only, with some absent. The sample records 60,000 to 100,000 clones, 75% to 90% being singletons. V lost 4 bases to trimming and J lost 8 bases, with 17 bases between them. Germline V gene lookup returns CDR1 SNHLY and CDR2 FYNNEI. The CDR3 spans 14 residues. The data were obtained in a study of T cell responses to AZD1222 COVID-19 vaccine. The study's findings and limits: Among those given AZD1222, only 6 or 7 were seropositive at baseline. A rise in Spike-specific TCR breadth and depth followed two AZD1222 doses.

The rearrangement links TRBV2 to TRBJ1-2; TRBD1 is a possible D gene (5 bases). This clonotype originated in an adult in good health. The sequences come from peripheral blood, collected on day 0 of AZD1222 vaccination. The CDR3 region is CASSAMREGEGYTF. DNA for the CDR3: TGTGCCAGCAGTGCAATGAGAGAAGGGGAGGGCTACACCTTC.